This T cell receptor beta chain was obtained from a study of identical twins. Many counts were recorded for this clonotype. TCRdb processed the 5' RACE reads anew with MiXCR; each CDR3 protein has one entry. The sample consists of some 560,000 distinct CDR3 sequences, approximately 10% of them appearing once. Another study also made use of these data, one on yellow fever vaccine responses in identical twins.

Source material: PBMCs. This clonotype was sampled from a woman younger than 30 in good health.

The CDR3 here is CASSALGWYEQYF. In DNA form, the CDR3 reads TGTGCCAGCAGCGCACTAGGGTGGTACGAGCAGTACTTC. The chain employs TRBV7-9 and TRBJ2-7, with a weak D call TRBD2 (5 bases). With 5 bases removed from V and 4 bases from J, the gap between germline ends came to 12 bases. This CDR3 spans 13 amino acids. The germline V gene encodes CDR1 SEHNR and CDR2 FQNEAQ (reference sequence).